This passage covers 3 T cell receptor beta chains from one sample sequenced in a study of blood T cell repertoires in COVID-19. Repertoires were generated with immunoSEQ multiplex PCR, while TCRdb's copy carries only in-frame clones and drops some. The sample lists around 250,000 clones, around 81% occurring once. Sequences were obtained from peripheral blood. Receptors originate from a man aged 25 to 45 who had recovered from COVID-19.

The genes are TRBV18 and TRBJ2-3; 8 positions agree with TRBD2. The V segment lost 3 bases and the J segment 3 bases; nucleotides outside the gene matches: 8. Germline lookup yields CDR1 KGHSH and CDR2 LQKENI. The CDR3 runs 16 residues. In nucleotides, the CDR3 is TGTGCCAGCTCACCCCGCGGGGGGCCGGAGACAGATACGCAGTATTTT. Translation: CASSPRGGPETDTQYF.

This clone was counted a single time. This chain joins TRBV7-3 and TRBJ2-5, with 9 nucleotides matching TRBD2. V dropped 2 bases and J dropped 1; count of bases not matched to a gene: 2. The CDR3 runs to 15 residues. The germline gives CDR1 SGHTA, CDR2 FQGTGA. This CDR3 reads CASSLAGGTQETQYF. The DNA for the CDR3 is TGTGCCAGCAGCTTAGCGGGGGGGACCCAAGAGACCCAGTACTTC.

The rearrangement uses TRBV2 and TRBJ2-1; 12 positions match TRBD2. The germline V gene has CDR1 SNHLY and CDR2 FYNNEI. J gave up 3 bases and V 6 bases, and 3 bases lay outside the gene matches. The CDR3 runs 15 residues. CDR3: CASRGTSGLYNEQFF. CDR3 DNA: TGTGCCAGCAGGGGGACTAGCGGGCTCTACAATGAGCAGTTCTTC.